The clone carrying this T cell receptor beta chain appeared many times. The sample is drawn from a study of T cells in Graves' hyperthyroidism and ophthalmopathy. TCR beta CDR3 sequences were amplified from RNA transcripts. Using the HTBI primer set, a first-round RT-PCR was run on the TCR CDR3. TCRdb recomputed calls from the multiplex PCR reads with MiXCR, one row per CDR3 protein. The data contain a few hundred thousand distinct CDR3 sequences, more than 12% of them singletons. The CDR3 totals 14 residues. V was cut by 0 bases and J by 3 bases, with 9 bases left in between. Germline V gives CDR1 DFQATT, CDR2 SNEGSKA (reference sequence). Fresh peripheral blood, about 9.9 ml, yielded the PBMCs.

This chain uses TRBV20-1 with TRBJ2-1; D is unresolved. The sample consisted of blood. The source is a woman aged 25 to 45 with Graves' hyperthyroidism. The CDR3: CSARDRVVYNEQFF. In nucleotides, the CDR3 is TGCAGTGCTAGAGATCGGGTGGTCTACAATGAGCAGTTCTTC.